This record looks at one T cell receptor beta chain sequence and its context. Germline-derived CDR1 and CDR2 are SGHTA and FQGNSA. The CDR3 extends over 15 amino acids. With 7 bases clipped from V and 0 bases from J, the junction kept 4 bases outside the gene matches. The authors' processing: Amplified reference gene primers provided the basis for estimating nucleated cell counts. This table comes from immunoSEQ multiplex PCR, and its TCRdb copy is limited to in-frame clones, with some not included. Clone size and the V and J calls come from that table; the DNA yielded D and trimming. Among tens of thousands of clones, 79% were seen once, and the ten largest hold around 27%. These data originate in a study of blood T cell repertoires in COVID-19. Looking at the study overall: COVID-19 samples from acute and convalescent phases originated in the United States, Italy and Spain. Sample material is recorded as cDNA or gDNA derived from T cells, B-cell-depleted T cells, or PBMCs.

Sequenced sample: peripheral blood. The receptor was derived from a man aged 55 to 70 with active or convalescent COVID-19. This rearrangement joins TRBV7-2 to TRBJ2-5; 11 bases line up with TRBD2. The CDR3 nucleotides are TGTGCCAGCAACCCGGGACTAGCGGACCAAGAGACCCAGTACTTC. Protein: CASNPGLADQETQYF.